The 23 T cell receptor beta chains in this list originate from one sample, sequenced in a study of T-cell memory formation after mild COVID-19. In TCRdb, the 5' RACE reads were re-called with MiXCR into one record per CDR3 protein. The sample has 30,000 to 50,000 distinct CDR3 sequences; 6% to 6.5% are singletons. Sample: PBMCs or a T cell subset sorted from them (not recorded which). These receptors were collected from an adult who had mild COVID-19 (a few samples of this study predate the infection). Cell type and time point are not known.

This clonotype was seen a handful of times. This chain links TRBV7-2 with TRBJ2-3; no clear D. The CDR3 has 14 residues. In germline, CDR1 is SGHTA, CDR2 FQGNSA. The V and J ends lost 0 bases and 2 bases respectively, with 6 bases between them. DNA for the CDR3: TGTGCCAGCAGCTTAGCGGTGGTCACAGATACGCAGTATTTT. Translating gives CASSLAVVTDTQYF. The complete variable domain, with remaining parts taken from reference TRBV7-2 and TRBJ2-3, reads GAGVSQSPSNKVTEKGKDVELRCDPISGHTALYWYRQSLGQGLEFLIYFQGNSAPDKSGLPSDRFSAERTGGSVSTLTIQRTQQEDSAVYLCASSLAVVTDTQYFGPGTRLTVL.

This clonotype was seen many times. The V gene is TRBV7-9, the J gene TRBJ2-6; D gene uncertain. Germline V gives CDR1 SEHNR, CDR2 FQNEAQ (reference sequence). Trimming pared 3 bases from V and 1 base from J, leaving 7 bases between. This CDR3 region has 15 residues. DNA of the CDR3: TGTGCCAGCAGCTTTCAAGCGTCTGGGGCCAACGTCCTGACTTTC. This sequence encodes CASSFQASGANVLTF.

This clonotype was counted between two and nine times. The chain couples TRBV7-9 to TRBJ1-6; the match to TRBD1 covers 7 bases. V lost 5 bases and J lost 7; bases outside the gene matches: 11. CDR1 SEHNR and CDR2 FQNEAQ come from the germline V gene (reference sequence). The CDR3 is 16 residues long. The CDR3 coding sequence is TGTGCCAGCAGCCCCCCGGCAGGGGGACGGAATTCACCCCTCCACTTT. Its protein is CASSPPAGGRNSPLHF.

This clonotype has more than one count but fewer than ten. The chain has TRBV6-6 and TRBJ1-4; D is unresolved. The V gene lost 7 bases and the J gene lost 3 bases, with 18 bases spanning the gap. This CDR3 is 16 amino acids long. The germline CDR1 and CDR2 sequences are MNHNY and SVGAGI (reference sequence). CDR3 protein: CASTQRTGAANEKLFF. CDR3 nucleotides: TGTGCCAGCACCCAGAGAACGGGTGCGGCTAATGAAAAACTGTTTTTT.

The CDR3 loop is CASSLAGLADYNEQFF. The CDR3 nucleotides read TGTGCCAGCAGCTTAGCGGGACTAGCGGACTACAATGAGCAGTTCTTC. The gene calls are TRBV7-7 and TRBJ2-1; 11 nucleotides agree with TRBD2. The germline V gene encodes CDR1 SSHAT and CDR2 FNYEAQ (reference sequence). This CDR3 spans 16 amino acids. The V segment lost 0 bases and the J segment 3 bases; nucleotides outside the gene matches: 1.

The chain recombines TRBV13 with TRBJ2-3, with TRBD2 matching 14 bases. This CDR3 contains 18 residues. V gave up 4 bases and J gave up 6 bases; unmatched junction bases: 12. The germline V gene encodes CDR1 PRHDT and CDR2 FYEKMQ (reference sequence). The CDR3 is CASSSPTGLAGVSDTQYF. In DNA, the CDR3 is TGTGCCAGCAGCTCCCCAACGGGACTAGCGGGAGTAAGTGATACGCAGTATTTT.

This clonotype turned up a few times. The V and J genes are TRBV20-1 and TRBJ2-1, with 13 bases that match TRBD2. The CDR3 is 18 amino acids. Germline V gene sequence: CDR1 DFQATT, CDR2 SNEGSKA (reference sequence). Unmatched junction bases numbered 11, after V lost 4 bases and J lost 2 bases. For the CDR3, the DNA is TGCAGTGCTATTGGGGATGGGACTAGCGGGACGACCTACAATGAGCAGTTCTTC. It yields the protein CSAIGDGTSGTTYNEQFF.

This clonotype has a count of ten or more. The genes are TRBV4-3 and TRBJ1-3; 7 positions agree with TRBD1. The V segment lost 3 bases and the J segment 4 bases; nucleotides outside the gene matches: 3. This CDR3 spans 14 amino acids. Germline V gene sequence: CDR1 LGHNA, CDR2 YSLEER. CDR3 region: CASSHRGSGNTIYF. As DNA, the CDR3 is TGCGCCAGCAGCCACAGGGGGTCAGGAAACACCATATATTTT.

This clonotype has ten or more counts. The rearrangement links TRBV9 to TRBJ2-5; D is perhaps TRBD2 (5 bases). Germline values: CDR1 SGDLS, CDR2 YYNGEE. The CDR3 length is 15 residues. V was cut by 0 bases and J by 4 bases, with 13 bases left in between. CDR3 DNA sequence: TGTGCCAGCAGCGTAGCTCCGGGGAGCATAGAGACCCAGTACTTC. It codes for CASSVAPGSIETQYF.

This clonotype was seen ten or more times. This chain joins TRBV20-1 and TRBJ1-4, with a tentative D call TRBD1 (6 bases). Germline V lookup: CDR1 DFQATT, CDR2 SNEGSKA (reference sequence). V lost 0 bases to trimming and J lost 1 base, with 15 bases between them. The CDR3 covers 17 residues. For the CDR3, the DNA is TGCAGTGCTAGAGATCCGTTTGGGGGGCTAACTAATGAAAAACTGTTTTTT. Translating it yields CSARDPFGGLTNEKLFF.

This clonotype is judged medium-sized. The chain combines TRBV12-3 or TRBV12-4 with TRBJ2-2; TRBD1 aligns across 9 bases. The junction had 6 bases not matched to a gene; V was cut back by 4 bases and J by 6 bases. There are 15 residues in the CDR3. CDR3 sequence reads: CASSSGQGLAGELFF. CDR3 DNA sequence: TGTGCCAGCAGTTCCGGACAGGGGTTGGCCGGGGAGCTGTTTTTT.

This clonotype showed up just a few times. The rearrangement uses TRBV5-1 and TRBJ2-2; 9 nucleotides match TRBD2. The germline gives CDR1 SGHRS, CDR2 YFSETQ. The CDR3 runs to 15 residues. After removal of 4 bases from V and 4 bases from J, the junction contained 5 bases not matched to a gene. CDR3 nucleotides: TGCGCCAGCAGCAGACTAGCGGCGGGCACCGGGGAGCTGTTTTTT. This translates into CASSRLAAGTGELFF.

DNA of the CDR3: TGCAGCGTTGAAGAGGGACTAGCGGGAGGCCTAACCACCCAAGAGACCCAGTACTTC. Translated, it gives CSVEEGLAGGLTTQETQYF. The rearrangement joins TRBV29-1 to TRBJ2-5; 15 positions match TRBD2. Germline CDR1 reads SQVTM; CDR2 reads ANQGSEA. Losses at the gene ends were 0 bases for V and 1 base for J; bases not matched to a gene: 9. CDR3 length equals 19 residues.

At least ten counts were recorded for this clonotype. V is TRBV12-3 or TRBV12-4 and J is TRBJ2-3; the D gene is possibly TRBD2 (6 bases). V gave up 3 bases and J gave up 6 bases, with 13 bases separating them. This CDR3 contains 14 residues. CDR3 amino acids: CASSFGGSADTQYF. In nucleotides, the CDR3 is TGTGCCAGCAGTTTCGGGGGTTCGGCGGATACGCAGTATTTT.

This clonotype was counted at least ten times. V gene TRBV12-3 or TRBV12-4 combines with J gene TRBJ1-5; D unresolved. Deletions cut 5 bases from V and 10 bases from J, with 12 bases between. The CDR3 spans 12 residues. CDR3 bases: TGTGCCAGCAGTCCTTGGGGTGTACCCCAGCATTTT. Translating it yields CASSPWGVPQHF.

This clonotype showed up many times. The chain combines TRBV12-3 or TRBV12-4 with TRBJ1-1; D is undetermined. V dropped 2 bases and J dropped 4 bases, with 8 bases sitting between them. The CDR3 consists of 13 residues. As DNA, the CDR3 is TGTGCCAGCAGTTTATACAGAGGCACTGAAGCTTTCTTT. It translates to CASSLYRGTEAFF.

This clonotype appeared a few times. The chain couples TRBV29-1 to TRBJ2-5; D possibly matches TRBD1 or TRBD2 (6 bases each). The germline V gene has CDR1 SQVTM and CDR2 ANQGSEA. CDR3 length equals 15 residues. V dropped 3 bases and J dropped 0 bases, with 14 bases sitting between them. The CDR3 loop reads CSVDGGLPYQETQYF. Here the CDR3 DNA reads TGCAGCGTTGACGGGGGCCTGCCGTACCAAGAGACCCAGTACTTC.

The J gene is TRBJ1-1, the V gene TRBV7-2; no clear D gene. This CDR3 has 14 amino acids. V was cut by 5 bases and J by 4 bases, with 14 bases left in between. CDR1 is SGHTA and CDR2 is FQGNSA in the germline V gene. This CDR3 reads CASSPDPSGTEAFF. As DNA, the CDR3 is TGTGCCAGCAGCCCCGACCCCTCGGGCACTGAAGCTTTCTTT.

This clonotype was detected many times. The rearrangement uses TRBV25-1 and TRBJ2-7; D unresolved. This CDR3 is built from 14 residues. V was pared by 6 bases and J by 2 bases, with 14 bases between. The V gene's germline CDR1 is MGHDK and CDR2 SYGVNS. The DNA of the CDR3 is TGTGCCAGCAGAGGCAACCACCCACCCTACGAGCAGTACTTC. Translation: CASRGNHPPYEQYF.

The genes are TRBV6-2 or TRBV6-3 and TRBJ1-5, with 7 bases lining up with TRBD1. There are 15 residues in the CDR3. Per germline, CDR1 MNHEY and CDR2 SVGEGT. V was clipped by 5 bases and J by 0 bases; unmatched bases: 4. This chain's CDR3 is CASSRTGYSNQPQHF. The DNA of the CDR3 is TGTGCCAGCAGTAGGACAGGCTATAGCAATCAGCCCCAGCATTTT.

The chain uses TRBV7-6 and TRBJ1-1; D might be TRBD1 (5 bases). The germline CDR1 and CDR2 sequences are SGHVS and FNYEAQ. With 5 bases removed from V and 4 bases from J, the gap between germline ends came to 14 bases. CDR3 length: 14 amino acids. This CDR3 is CASSRDGGSTEAFF. CDR3 sequence (DNA): TGTGCCAGCAGCAGAGACGGGGGGAGCACTGAAGCTTTCTTT.

This clonotype was picked up many times. The V gene is TRBV4-1, the J gene TRBJ1-1, with a weak D call TRBD1 (5 bases). The ends were cut back, 1 base at V and 0 bases at J, with 9 bases in the middle. This CDR3 contains 15 residues. From germline, CDR1 is MGHRA and CDR2 YSYEKL. CDR3 nucleotides: TGCGCCAGCAGCCAAGGGGACGGAATGAACACTGAAGCTTTCTTT. Its translation is CASSQGDGMNTEAFF.

This clonotype was seen at least ten times. As DNA, the CDR3 is TGTGCCAGCAGCCGTTATTCGGGGGTCGATACGCAGTATTTT. Amino acid sequence: CASSRYSGVDTQYF. The rearrangement links TRBV7-9 to TRBJ2-3; a possible D gene is TRBD2 (6 bases). The V gene's germline CDR1 is SEHNR and CDR2 FQNEAQ (reference sequence). The CDR3 has 14 residues. Deletions cut 5 bases from V and 6 bases from J, with 15 bases between.